This entry lists 28 T cell receptor beta chains sequenced from one sample in a study of breast tumors, draining lymph nodes, adjacent tissues. Breast cancer patients provided tissue from their axillary draining lymph nodes. TCRdb fed the multiplex PCR reads into MiXCR, producing one record per CDR3 protein. The table shows 100,000 to 150,000 distinct CDR3 sequences, with approximately 20% occurring only once. Sequencing was performed on axillary lymph node tissue. The receptors stem from a female donor with breast cancer. Some clones in this sample may be carry-over from other donors' samples.

This clonotype was seen repeatedly, ten times or more. This chain links TRBV5-1 with TRBJ2-3; 12 nucleotides line up with TRBD2. The V segment lost 0 bases and the J segment 2 bases; nucleotides outside the gene matches: 1. From germline, CDR1 is SGHRS and CDR2 YFSETQ. The CDR3 consists of 16 residues. The CDR3 here is CASSLGTSGNTDTQYF. As DNA, the CDR3 is TGCGCCAGCAGCTTGGGGACTAGCGGGAACACAGATACGCAGTATTTT.

Turning to this clonotype: The conserved closing phenylalanine or tryptophan is absent in this CDR3, likely reflecting a read error. The rearrangement uses TRBV30 and TRBJ1-2, with D possibly matching TRBD1 (6 bases). The V gene lost 2 bases and the J gene lost 4 bases, with 17 bases spanning the gap. Germline values: CDR1 GTSNPN, CDR2 SVGIG (reference sequence). CDR3 size: 15 residues. CDR3 loop: CAWSRNRAFVYGYTL. The CDR3 DNA is TGTGCCTGGAGTCGGAACAGGGCCTTCGTCTATGGCTACACCCTC.

At least ten counts were recorded for this clonotype. This rearrangement joins TRBV13 to TRBJ2-2; 8 bases line up with TRBD1. V shed 5 bases and J 6 bases; nucleotides not matched to a gene: 14. This CDR3 contains 17 residues. The germline gives CDR1 PRHDT, CDR2 FYEKMQ (reference sequence). CDR3 region: CASSKAPPGGLAGELFF. The CDR3 DNA reads as TGTGCCAGCAGCAAGGCTCCCCCAGGGGGCTTGGCCGGGGAGCTGTTTTTT.

This clonotype has at least ten counts. The J gene is TRBJ2-1, the V gene TRBV20-1, with TRBD2 identical over 10 bases. The CDR3 consists of 17 residues. The V and J ends lost 4 bases and 6 bases, in that order; junction bases with no gene match: 15. Germline V CDR1 and CDR2: DFQATT, SNEGSKA (reference sequence). The CDR3 bases are TGCAGTGCTAAGGGGCCCGCCGGGACTAGCGTAAGCAATGAGCAGTTCTTC. Protein product: CSAKGPAGTSVSNEQFF.

This clonotype was recorded at least ten times. This chain connects TRBV6-1 to TRBJ2-3; D gene ambiguous. Germline CDR1 is MNHNS and CDR2 is SASEGT. Trimming cost V 5 bases and J 6 bases, with 6 bases left between them. The CDR3 is 11 amino acids. The CDR3 DNA reads as TGTGCCAGCAGTAACTTGGATACGCAGTATTTT. Amino acid sequence: CASSNLDTQYF.

Remarks on this clonotype: Just one base apart from a much larger clone, this may be a read error. The CDR3 does not end in the conserved phenylalanine or tryptophan, so this is likely a read error. J is TRBJ2-7 and V is TRBV10-3, with TRBD1 matching over 8 bases. Germline CDR1 ENHRY, CDR2 SYGVKD. V was pared by 5 bases and J by 6 bases, with 6 bases of the junction left unmatched. The CDR3 loop spans 13 amino acids. The CDR3 protein is CAISYQGAGEQYL. The CDR3, as DNA: TGTGCCATCAGTTATCAGGGGGCGGGCGAGCAGTACCTC.

With regard to this clonotype: With a much larger clone just one base away, this may be a read error. This chain connects TRBV3-1 to TRBJ2-7, with 13 bases identical to TRBD2. In germline, CDR1 is LGHDT, CDR2 YNNKEL (reference sequence). CDR3 length: 17 residues. CDR3 coding DNA: TGTACCAGCAGCCGACAAAAACTAGCGGGAGGGCTGTACGAGCAGTACTTC. This sequence encodes CTSSRQKLAGGLYEQYF.

The sample holds many counts of this clonotype. The chain combines TRBV5-1 with TRBJ2-5; D is tentatively TRBD1 or TRBD2 (5 bases each). The V end was cut by 0 bases, the J end by 2 bases, with 14 bases between. Germline CDR1 reads SGHRS; CDR2 reads YFSETQ. The CDR3 is 16 residues long. The CDR3 sequence is CASSLGGPPGQETQYF. CDR3 bases: TGCGCCAGCAGCTTGGGGGGCCCTCCGGGACAAGAGACCCAGTACTTC. The variable domain in full, completed from reference TRBV5-1 and TRBJ2-5, reads KAGVTQTPRYLIKTRGQQVTLSCSPISGHRSVSWYQQTPGQGLQFLFEYFSETQRNKGNFPGRFSGRQFSNSRSEMNVSTLELGDSALYLCASSLGGPPGQETQYFGPGTRLLVL.

In regard to this clonotype: Possible read error: a much larger clone is one base away. The chain uses TRBV30 and TRBJ2-5, with 7 bases aligning to TRBD2. This CDR3 contains 15 residues. The germline V gene encodes CDR1 GTSNPN and CDR2 SVGIG (reference sequence). The CDR3 here is CAWGVGRASGETQYF. In nucleotides, the CDR3 is TGTGCCTGGGGTGTTGGGAGGGCTAGTGGTGAGACCCAGTACTTC.

This clonotype showed up many times. This chain joins TRBV3-1 and TRBJ1-5, with TRBD1 identical over 9 bases. Per the germline V gene, CDR1 is LGHDT and CDR2 is YNNKEL (reference sequence). The CDR3 length is 14 residues. The junction had 9 bases not matched to a gene; V was cut back by 8 bases and J by 7 bases. The CDR3 protein is CASGNRGRGQPQHF. CDR3 DNA: TGTGCCAGCGGGAACAGGGGGCGCGGGCAGCCCCAGCATTTT.

Concerning this clonotype: A clone one base away is much larger, so this may be a read error. This rearrangement joins TRBV5-6 to TRBJ1-2; TRBD1 aligns across 7 bases. CDR1 and CDR2 (germline): SGHDT, YYEEEE. With V trimmed by 4 bases and J by 6 bases, 18 bases remained unmatched. This CDR3 is built from 17 residues. CDR3 protein: CASSPGTEAPMADGYTF. Written as DNA, the CDR3 is TGTGCCAGCAGCCCCGGGACAGAGGCCCCGATGGCGGATGGCTACACCTTC.

The chain uses TRBV20-1 and TRBJ2-1; 12 nucleotides align to TRBD2. The CDR3 length is 14 residues. V lost 6 bases and J lost 7; bases outside the gene matches: 7. CDR1 and CDR2 from the germline V gene are DFQATT and SNEGSKA (reference sequence). This CDR3 reads CSAPRLAGVNEQFF. For the CDR3, the DNA is TGCAGTGCCCCCAGACTAGCGGGAGTGAATGAGCAGTTCTTC.

The chain recombines TRBV19 with TRBJ2-1; TRBD2 is a possible D gene (7 bases). Germline V CDR1 and CDR2: LNHDA, SQIVND (reference sequence). The V end lost 3 bases, the J end lost 8 bases, and 20 bases lay between the germline ends. The CDR3 length is 16 residues. The CDR3 is CASSIRGPGGLDEQFF. The CDR3 nucleotides are TGTGCCAGTAGTATTAGGGGACCCGGGGGGCTAGATGAGCAGTTCTTC. The complete variable domain, with remaining parts taken from reference TRBV19 and TRBJ2-1, reads DGGITQSPKYLFRKEGQNVTLSCEQNLNHDAMYWYRQDPGQGLRLIYYSQIVNDFQKGDIAEGYSVSREKKESFPLTVTSAQKNPTAFYLCASSIRGPGGLDEQFFGPGTRLTVL.

This clonotype was recorded at least ten times. The chain carries TRBV5-6 and TRBJ1-5, with D uncertain. V gave up 0 bases and J gave up 7 bases, with 8 bases separating them. Germline V CDR1 and CDR2: SGHDT, YYEEEE. The CDR3 contains 13 residues. In DNA, the CDR3 is TGTGCCAGCAGCTTGGCTGGGGAGCAGCCCCAGCATTTT. It encodes CASSLAGEQPQHF.

This clonotype was seen more than once but under ten times. The chain combines TRBV12-1 with TRBJ2-3; the table calls TRBD2, which could not be checked here. TRBV12-1 is termed a pseudogene. The CDR3 is 16 amino acids. The DNA for the CDR3 is TGTGCCAGCAGCTTTCAGGTTAGCGGGAGATTGGATACGCAGTATTTT. Translating it yields CASSFQVSGRLDTQYF.

The chain has TRBV4-3 and TRBJ2-7, with D tentatively TRBD2 (5 bases). The CDR3 runs 15 residues. Germline CDR1 reads LGHNA; CDR2 reads YSLEER. V gave up 1 base and J gave up 3 bases, with 13 bases separating them. CDR3 protein: CASSQVRTSNYEQYF. CDR3 in DNA: TGCGCCAGCAGCCAAGTTCGGACTTCCAACTACGAGCAGTACTTC.

This clonotype appeared many times. The rearrangement joins TRBV20-1 to TRBJ2-3; D gene unclear. Germline values: CDR1 DFQATT, CDR2 SNEGSKA (reference sequence). V was pared by 6 bases and J by 3 bases, with 10 bases between. The CDR3 runs to 12 residues. The CDR3: CSAVGRTDTQYF. In DNA, the CDR3 is TGCAGTGCCGTAGGTAGGACAGATACGCAGTATTTT.

This clonotype occurred many times. CDR3 in amino acids: CASSLAGNLAYEQYF. Here the CDR3 DNA reads TGTGCCAGCAGCTTAGCGGGGAATCTAGCTTACGAGCAGTACTTC. The chain joins TRBV7-2 to TRBJ2-7; D might be TRBD2 (5 bases). Germline CDR1 SGHTA, CDR2 FQGNSA. The CDR3 consists of 15 residues. The germline V and J ends were trimmed by 0 bases and 4 bases, with 13 bases remaining between them.

This clonotype was counted between two and nine times. The rearrangement uses TRBV20-1 and TRBJ1-1; no firm D call. Germline V gene lookup returns CDR1 DFQATT and CDR2 SNEGSKA (reference sequence). This CDR3 region has 14 residues. Trimming shortened V by 1 base and J by 1 base, and 10 bases separated the two germline ends. The DNA for the CDR3 is TGCAGTGCTAGAGGTCCAGAACCGAACACTGAAGCTTTCTTT. It yields the protein CSARGPEPNTEAFF.

The V call is TRBV27, the J call TRBJ2-3; possible D gene TRBD2, 6 bases. Germline lookup yields CDR1 MNHEY and CDR2 SMNVEV (reference sequence). The CDR3 spans 15 residues. The V gene lost 3 bases and the J gene lost 3 bases, with 13 bases spanning the gap. This CDR3 reads CASSFGGTRTDTQYF. As DNA, the CDR3 is TGTGCCAGCAGTTTTGGCGGGACGAGGACAGATACGCAGTATTTT.

This clonotype was seen many times. The chain couples TRBV14 to TRBJ2-2, with D uncertain. V lost 1 base and J lost 5, with 8 bases in between. The CDR3 runs to 14 residues. Per the germline V gene, CDR1 is SGHDN and CDR2 is FVKESK. This CDR3 is CASSQGPVTGELFF. The DNA of the CDR3 is TGTGCCAGCAGCCAAGGACCAGTTACCGGGGAGCTGTTTTTT. The whole variable domain, filled in from reference TRBV14 and TRBJ2-2, reads EAGVTQFPSHSVIEKGQTVTLRCDPISGHDNLYWYRRVMGKEIKFLLHFVKESKQDESGMPNNRFLAERTGGTYSTLKVQPAELEDSGVYFCASSQGPVTGELFFGEGSRLTVL.

Ten or more counts support this clonotype. This rearrangement joins TRBV20-1 to TRBJ2-3; 7 bases agree with TRBD1. The CDR3 totals 13 residues. After removal of 4 bases from V and 2 bases from J, the junction contained 3 bases not matched to a gene. Germline CDR1 is DFQATT and CDR2 is SNEGSKA (reference sequence). The CDR3 spells CSAKDRITDTQYF. The DNA for the CDR3 is TGCAGTGCTAAGGACAGGATCACAGATACGCAGTATTTT.

This clonotype was detected many times. The chain is built from TRBV27 and TRBJ2-5; 10 bases are a match to TRBD2. The CDR3 length is 17 residues. In germline, CDR1 is MNHEY, CDR2 SMNVEV (reference sequence). After removal of 3 bases from V and 0 bases from J, the junction contained 7 bases not matched to a gene. This CDR3 reads CASSLLSSGGYQETQYF. The CDR3 DNA sequence: TGTGCCAGCAGTTTGCTAAGTAGCGGGGGGTACCAAGAGACCCAGTACTTC.

This clonotype was seen many times. This chain uses TRBV2 with TRBJ2-6, with 14 positions matching TRBD2. V lost 4 bases to trimming and J lost 3 bases; unmatched junction nucleotides: 5. The CDR3 is 18 residues long. Germline V gene lookup returns CDR1 SNHLY and CDR2 FYNNEI. CDR3 nucleotide sequence: TGTGCCAGCAGTGCGGGACTAGCGGGAGCCGGTGGGGCCAACGTCCTGACTTTC. It translates to CASSAGLAGAGGANVLTF.

On this clonotype itself: This clone may be a read error of a much larger clone one base away. The chain carries TRBV9 and TRBJ2-1; no firm D call. This CDR3 spans 11 amino acids. The V and J ends lost 3 bases and 12 bases respectively, with 10 bases between them. Germline CDR1 and CDR2: SGDLS and YYNGEE. The CDR3 DNA is TGTGCCAGCAGCGATAGCCGGGTGCAGTTCTTC. Encoded protein: CASSDSRVQFF.

As regards this clonotype: A much larger clone is a single base away; this may be a read error. The chain joins TRBV30 to TRBJ1-3; D unresolved. Germline CDR1 and CDR2: GTSNPN and SVGIG (reference sequence). V was cut by 8 bases and J by 3 bases, with 14 bases left in between. The CDR3 contains 13 residues. CDR3 residues: CASLGSGGNTIYF. The DNA for the CDR3 is TGTGCCAGCCTTGGGTCAGGTGGAAACACCATATATTTT. The complete variable domain, with remaining parts taken from reference TRBV30 and TRBJ1-3, reads SQTIHQWPATLVQPVGSPLSLECTVEGTSNPNLYWYRQAAGRGLQLLFYSVGIGQISSEVPQNLSASRPQDRQFILSSKKLLLSDSGFYLCASLGSGGNTIYFGEGSWLTVV.

This clonotype was detected many times. The V call is TRBV9, the J call TRBJ1-6; 7 nucleotides align to TRBD1. CDR1 and CDR2 (germline): SGDLS, YYNGEE. The CDR3 sequence is 14 residues long. V was pared by 3 bases and J by 13 bases, with 10 bases of the junction left unmatched. CDR3 nucleotides: TGTGCCAGCAGCGCCCGACAGGGCGGACGGCCCCTCCACTTT. Translating it yields CASSARQGGRPLHF.

This clonotype was observed many times. The chain recombines TRBV5-6 with TRBJ2-2; no firm D call. Germline assignment: CDR1 SGHDT and CDR2 YYEEEE. Trimming stripped 0 bases from V and 6 bases from J, with 6 bases between. This CDR3 spans 13 amino acids. CDR3 amino acids: CASSLGFPGELFF. CDR3 nucleotides: TGTGCCAGCAGCTTGGGGTTCCCCGGGGAGCTGTTTTTT.